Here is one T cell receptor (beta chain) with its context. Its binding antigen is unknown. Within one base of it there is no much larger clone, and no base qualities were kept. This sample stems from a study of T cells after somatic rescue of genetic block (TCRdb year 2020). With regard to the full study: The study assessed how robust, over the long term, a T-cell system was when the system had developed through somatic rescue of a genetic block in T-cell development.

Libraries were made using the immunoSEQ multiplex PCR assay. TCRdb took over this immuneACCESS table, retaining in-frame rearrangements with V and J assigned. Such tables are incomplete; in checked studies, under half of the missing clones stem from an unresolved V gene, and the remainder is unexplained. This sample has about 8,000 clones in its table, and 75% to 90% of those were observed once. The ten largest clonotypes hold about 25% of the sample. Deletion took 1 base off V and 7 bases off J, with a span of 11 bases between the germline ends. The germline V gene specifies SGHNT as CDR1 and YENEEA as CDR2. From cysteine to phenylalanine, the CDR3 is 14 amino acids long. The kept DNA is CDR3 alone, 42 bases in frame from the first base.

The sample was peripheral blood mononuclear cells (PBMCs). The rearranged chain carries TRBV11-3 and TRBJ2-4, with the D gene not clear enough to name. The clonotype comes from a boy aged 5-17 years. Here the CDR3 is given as CASSLVGSMNIQYF. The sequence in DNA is TGTGCCAGCAGCTTAGTTGGAAGTATGAACATTCAGTACTTC.